Listed below are T cell receptor beta chains from one sample, sequenced in a study of shared clonotypes between healthy human individuals. The table came from immunoSEQ multiplex PCR; TCRdb's copy has only in-frame clones and leaves some out. The repertoire consists of roughly 1.4 million clones, with roughly 98.5% occurring once and the leading ten covering around 0.33%. What was sequenced was naive CD4+ T cells sorted from blood. Every receptor here comes from a man aged 30 to 39 in good health. The CDR3 runs from the conserved cysteine through the conserved F or W. A D gene is named only where the DNA matches it firmly. Clone size is stated in some rows and not others, as once, few, many or a class when expanded.

CDR3 protein: CASSLGGDRDDTQYF; D gene: TRBD1; V gene: TRBV11-3; clone size: .; J gene: TRBJ2-3
CDR3 protein: CAIGQNYNEQFF; D gene: .; V gene: TRBV10-3; clone size: .; J gene: TRBJ2-1
CDR3 protein: CSVEGGFSGANVLTF; D gene: .; V gene: TRBV29-1; clone size: .; J gene: TRBJ2-6
CDR3 protein: CASSPQGNEQFF; D gene: .; V gene: TRBV28; clone size: .; J gene: TRBJ2-1
CDR3 protein: CASSHGTSGRATTDTQYF; D gene: TRBD2; V gene: TRBV9; clone size: .; J gene: TRBJ2-3
CDR3 protein: CASTPPEGSNYGYTF; D gene: .; V gene: TRBV7-9; clone size: .; J gene: TRBJ1-2
CDR3 protein: CASSSLRGKETQYF; D gene: .; V gene: TRBV7-2; clone size: once; J gene: TRBJ2-5
CDR3 protein: CASSPGQIANTGELFF; D gene: .; V gene: TRBV28; clone size: .; J gene: TRBJ2-2
CDR3 protein: CASSLQPTHEQFF; D gene: .; V gene: TRBV5-1; clone size: .; J gene: TRBJ2-1
CDR3 protein: CATSRSIVGARSGNTIYF; D gene: .; V gene: TRBV15; clone size: .; J gene: TRBJ1-3
CDR3 protein: CASRRTGSANYGYTF; D gene: TRBD1; V gene: TRBV9; clone size: .; J gene: TRBJ1-2
CDR3 protein: CSAGHLSYEQYF; D gene: .; V gene: TRBV29-1; clone size: .; J gene: TRBJ2-7
CDR3 protein: CASRHDPGQGHEQYF; D gene: TRBD1; V gene: TRBV6-6; clone size: .; J gene: TRBJ2-7
CDR3 protein: CASSLGTVNTGELFF; D gene: TRBD1; V gene: TRBV5-1; clone size: .; J gene: TRBJ2-2
CDR3 protein: CASKKGATQPYEQYF; D gene: TRBD1; V gene: TRBV27; clone size: once; J gene: TRBJ2-7
CDR3 protein: CASSLPRGAEGYTF; D gene: .; V gene: TRBV28; clone size: .; J gene: TRBJ1-2
CDR3 protein: CASSDRMNTEAFF; D gene: .; V gene: TRBV6-6; clone size: .; J gene: TRBJ1-1
CDR3 protein: CASSPMASGFGYTF; D gene: .; V gene: TRBV28; clone size: .; J gene: TRBJ1-2
CDR3 protein: CASSLQSGSSYNEQFF; D gene: TRBD2; V gene: TRBV9; clone size: .; J gene: TRBJ2-1
CDR3 protein: CASSDPQAGDTQYF; D gene: .; V gene: TRBV2; clone size: .; J gene: TRBJ2-3
CDR3 protein: CASRTGSANTEAFF; D gene: .; V gene: TRBV7-2; clone size: .; J gene: TRBJ1-1
CDR3 protein: CSVEREGTVPGYEQYF; D gene: .; V gene: TRBV29-1; clone size: .; J gene: TRBJ2-7
CDR3 protein: CASSLVPSGMGGELFF; D gene: TRBD2; V gene: TRBV11-2; clone size: .; J gene: TRBJ2-2
CDR3 protein: CASRPTRAYNEQFF; D gene: .; V gene: TRBV5-4; clone size: .; J gene: TRBJ2-1
CDR3 protein: CAISGRYEQYF; D gene: .; V gene: TRBV10-3; clone size: .; J gene: TRBJ2-7
CDR3 protein: CASSLQRQGLNAEAFF; D gene: TRBD1; V gene: TRBV28; clone size: .; J gene: TRBJ1-1
CDR3 protein: CASSHIASGSTDTQYF; D gene: TRBD2; V gene: TRBV7-3; clone size: .; J gene: TRBJ2-3